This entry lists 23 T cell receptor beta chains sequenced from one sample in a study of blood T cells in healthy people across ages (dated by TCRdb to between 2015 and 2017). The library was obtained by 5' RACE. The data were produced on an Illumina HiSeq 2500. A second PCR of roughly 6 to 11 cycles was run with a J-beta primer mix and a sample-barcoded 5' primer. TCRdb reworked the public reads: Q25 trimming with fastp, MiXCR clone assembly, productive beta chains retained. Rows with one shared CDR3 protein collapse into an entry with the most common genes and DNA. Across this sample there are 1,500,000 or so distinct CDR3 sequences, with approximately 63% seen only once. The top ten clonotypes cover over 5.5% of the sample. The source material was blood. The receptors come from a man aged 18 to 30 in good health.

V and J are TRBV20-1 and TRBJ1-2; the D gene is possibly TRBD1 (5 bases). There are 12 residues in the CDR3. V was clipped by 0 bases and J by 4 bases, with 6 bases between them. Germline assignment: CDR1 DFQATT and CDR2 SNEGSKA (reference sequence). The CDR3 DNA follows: TGCAGTGCTAGAGATGACAGCTATGGCTACACCTTC. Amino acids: CSARDDSYGYTF.

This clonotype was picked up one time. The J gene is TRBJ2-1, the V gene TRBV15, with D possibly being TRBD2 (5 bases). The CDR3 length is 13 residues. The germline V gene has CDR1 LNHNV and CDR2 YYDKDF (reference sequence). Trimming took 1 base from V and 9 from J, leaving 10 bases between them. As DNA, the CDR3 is TGTGCCACCAGCAGAGTTGAGGGCCCTGAGCAGTTCTTC. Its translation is CATSRVEGPEQFF.

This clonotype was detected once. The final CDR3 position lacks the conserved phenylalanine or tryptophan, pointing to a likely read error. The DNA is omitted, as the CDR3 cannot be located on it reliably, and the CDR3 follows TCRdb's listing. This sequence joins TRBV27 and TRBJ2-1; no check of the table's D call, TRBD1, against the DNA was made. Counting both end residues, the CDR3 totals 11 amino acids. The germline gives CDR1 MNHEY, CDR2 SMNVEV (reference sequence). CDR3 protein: CAKRTGGVKAY.

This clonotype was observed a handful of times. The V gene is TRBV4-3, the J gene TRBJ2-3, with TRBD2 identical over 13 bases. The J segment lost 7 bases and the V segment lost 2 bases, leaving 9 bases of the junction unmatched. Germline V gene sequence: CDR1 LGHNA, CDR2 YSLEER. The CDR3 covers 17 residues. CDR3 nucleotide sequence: TGCGCCAGCAGCCAATGGACTAGCGGGGGACCGTCGAATACGCAGTATTTT. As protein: CASSQWTSGGPSNTQYF.

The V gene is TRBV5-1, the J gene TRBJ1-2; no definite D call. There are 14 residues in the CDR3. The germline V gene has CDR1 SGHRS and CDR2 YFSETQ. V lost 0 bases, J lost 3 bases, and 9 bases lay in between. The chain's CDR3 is CASSLGLVYYGYTF. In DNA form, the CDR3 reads TGCGCCAGCAGCTTGGGACTGGTCTACTATGGCTACACCTTC.

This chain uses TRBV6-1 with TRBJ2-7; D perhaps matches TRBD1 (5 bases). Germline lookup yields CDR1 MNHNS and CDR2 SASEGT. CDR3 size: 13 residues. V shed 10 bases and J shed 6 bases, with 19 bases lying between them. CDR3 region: CATRPRESSEQYF. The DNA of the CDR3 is TGTGCCACGCGACCCAGGGAATCGTCCGAGCAGTACTTC.

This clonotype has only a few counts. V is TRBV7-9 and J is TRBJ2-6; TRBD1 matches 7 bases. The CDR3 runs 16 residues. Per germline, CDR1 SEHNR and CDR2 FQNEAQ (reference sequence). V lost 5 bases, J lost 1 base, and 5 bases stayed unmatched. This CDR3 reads CASSGTTGSGANVLTF. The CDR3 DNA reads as TGTGCCAGCAGCGGAACGACAGGGTCTGGGGCCAACGTCCTGACTTTC. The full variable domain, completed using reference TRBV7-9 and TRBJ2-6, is DTGVSQNPRHKITKRGQNVTFRCDPISEHNRLYWYRQTLGQGPEFLTYFQNEAQLEKSRLLSDRFSAERPKGSFSTLEIQRTEQGDSAMYLCASSGTTGSGANVLTFGAGSRLTVL.

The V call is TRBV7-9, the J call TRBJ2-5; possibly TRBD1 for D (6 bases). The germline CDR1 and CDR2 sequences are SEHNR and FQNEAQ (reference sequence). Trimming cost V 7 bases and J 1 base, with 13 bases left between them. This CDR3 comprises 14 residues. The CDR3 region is CASTAGAAQETQYF. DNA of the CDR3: TGTGCCAGCACCGCAGGGGCAGCCCAAGAGACCCAGTACTTC.

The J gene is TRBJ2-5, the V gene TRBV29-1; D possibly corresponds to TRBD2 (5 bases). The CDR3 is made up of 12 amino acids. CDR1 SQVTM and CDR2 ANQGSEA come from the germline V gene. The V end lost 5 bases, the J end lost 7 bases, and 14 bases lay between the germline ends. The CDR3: CSVKRTGGTQYF. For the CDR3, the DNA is TGCAGCGTTAAACGGACTGGCGGGACCCAGTACTTC.

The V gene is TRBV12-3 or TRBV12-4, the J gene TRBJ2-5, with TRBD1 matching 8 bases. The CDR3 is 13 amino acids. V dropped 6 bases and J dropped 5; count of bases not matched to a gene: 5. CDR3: CASSQGAWETQYF. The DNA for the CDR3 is TGTGCCAGCAGCCAGGGGGCTTGGGAGACCCAGTACTTC.

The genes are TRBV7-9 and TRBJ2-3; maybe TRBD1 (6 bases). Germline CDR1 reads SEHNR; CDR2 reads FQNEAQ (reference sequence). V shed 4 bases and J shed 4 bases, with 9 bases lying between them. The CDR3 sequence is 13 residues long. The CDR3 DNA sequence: TGTGCCAGCAGCTCCCGACAGGCAGATACGCAGTATTTT. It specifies CASSSRQADTQYF.

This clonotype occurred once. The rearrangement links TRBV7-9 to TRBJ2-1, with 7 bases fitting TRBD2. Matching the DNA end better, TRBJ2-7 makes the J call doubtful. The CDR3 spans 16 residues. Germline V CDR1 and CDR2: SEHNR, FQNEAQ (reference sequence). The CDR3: CASSLELASSYNEQYF. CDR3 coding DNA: TGTGCCAGCAGCTTAGAACTAGCGAGCTCCTACAATGAGCAGTACTTC.

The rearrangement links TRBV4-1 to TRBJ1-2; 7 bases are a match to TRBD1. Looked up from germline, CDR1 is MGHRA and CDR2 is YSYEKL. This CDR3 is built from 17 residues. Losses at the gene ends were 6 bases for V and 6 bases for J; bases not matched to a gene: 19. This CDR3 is CASRQTRGTRTGNGYTF. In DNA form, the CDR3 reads TGCGCCAGCAGGCAAACTCGGGGGACAAGGACAGGAAATGGCTACACCTTC.

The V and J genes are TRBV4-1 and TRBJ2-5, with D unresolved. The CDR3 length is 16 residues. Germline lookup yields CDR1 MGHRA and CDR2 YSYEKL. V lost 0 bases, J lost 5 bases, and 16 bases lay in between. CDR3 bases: TGCGCCAGCAGCCAAGATGACGGCAGTCCCCGGGAGACCCAGTACTTC. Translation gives CASSQDDGSPRETQYF.

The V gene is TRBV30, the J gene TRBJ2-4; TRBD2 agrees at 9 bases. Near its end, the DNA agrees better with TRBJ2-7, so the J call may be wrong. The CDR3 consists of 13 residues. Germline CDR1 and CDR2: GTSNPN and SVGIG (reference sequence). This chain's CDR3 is CAWRGGLASEQYF. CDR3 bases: TGTGCCTGGAGGGGGGGACTAGCTTCCGAGCAGTACTTC.

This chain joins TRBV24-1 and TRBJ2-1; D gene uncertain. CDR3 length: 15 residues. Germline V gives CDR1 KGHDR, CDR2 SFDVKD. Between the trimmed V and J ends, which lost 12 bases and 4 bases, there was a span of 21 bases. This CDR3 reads CAPTSVGFRYNEQFF. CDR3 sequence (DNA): TGTGCCCCCACCAGTGTCGGGTTTAGGTACAATGAGCAGTTCTTC.

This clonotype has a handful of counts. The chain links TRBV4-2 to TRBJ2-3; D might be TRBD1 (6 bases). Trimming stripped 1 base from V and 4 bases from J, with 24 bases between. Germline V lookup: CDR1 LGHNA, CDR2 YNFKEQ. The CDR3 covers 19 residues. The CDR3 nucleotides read TGTGCCAGCAGCCAAGGCGTATCCAGGGGAAGGGGGAGTCCAGATACGCAGTATTTT. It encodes CASSQGVSRGRGSPDTQYF.

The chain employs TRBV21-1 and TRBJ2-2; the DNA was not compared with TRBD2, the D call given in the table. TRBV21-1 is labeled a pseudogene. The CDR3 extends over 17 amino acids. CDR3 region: CASSKGLAGGGTGELFF. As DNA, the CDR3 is TGTGCCAGCAGCAAGGGACTAGCGGGAGGAGGCACCGGGGAGCTGTTTTTT.

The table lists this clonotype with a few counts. Here the CDR3 reads CATTLRQPSTDTQYF. The CDR3 DNA follows: TGTGCCACGACCCTGCGGCAACCTAGCACAGATACGCAGTATTTT. The rearrangement uses TRBV12-3 or TRBV12-4 and TRBJ2-3, with unresolved D. The CDR3 spans 15 residues. V lost 10 bases and J 0 bases, leaving 17 bases between the germline ends.

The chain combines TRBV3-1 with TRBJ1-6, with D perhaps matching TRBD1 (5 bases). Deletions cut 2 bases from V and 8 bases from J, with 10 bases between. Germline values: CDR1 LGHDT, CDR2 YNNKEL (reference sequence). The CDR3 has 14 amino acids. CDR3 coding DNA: TGTGCCAGCAGCCAACCGGGACCCGATTCACCCCTCCACTTT. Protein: CASSQPGPDSPLHF.

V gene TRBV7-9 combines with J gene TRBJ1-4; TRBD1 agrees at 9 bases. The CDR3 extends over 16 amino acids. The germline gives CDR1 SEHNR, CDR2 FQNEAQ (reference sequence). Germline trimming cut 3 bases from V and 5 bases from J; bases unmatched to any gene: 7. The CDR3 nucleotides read TGTGCCAGCAGCTTTACCCAGGACAGGGGAAATGAAAAACTGTTTTTT. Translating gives CASSFTQDRGNEKLFF.

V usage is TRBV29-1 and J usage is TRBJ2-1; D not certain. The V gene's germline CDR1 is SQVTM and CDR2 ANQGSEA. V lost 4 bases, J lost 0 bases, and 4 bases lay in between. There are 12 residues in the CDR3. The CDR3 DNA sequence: TGCAGCGTTGCCGTCTCCTACAATGAGCAGTTCTTC. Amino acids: CSVAVSYNEQFF.

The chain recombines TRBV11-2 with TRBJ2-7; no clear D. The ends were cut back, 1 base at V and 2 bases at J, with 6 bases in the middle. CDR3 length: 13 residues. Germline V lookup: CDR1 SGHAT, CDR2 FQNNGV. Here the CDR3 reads CASSLAMAYEQYF. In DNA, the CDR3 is TGTGCCAGCAGCTTAGCGATGGCCTACGAGCAGTACTTC.